Presented here are 9 T cell receptor beta chains from one specimen sequenced in a study of blood T cell repertoires in COVID-19. The assay was immunoSEQ multiplex PCR, and TCRdb's table has in-frame clones only and misses some. The table includes under 450,000 clones, 89% detected once. The sample consisted of peripheral blood. Receptors originate from a middle-aged woman with COVID-19, enrolled during active disease.

J is TRBJ2-7 and V is TRBV6-5, with 7 bases identical to TRBD2. The CDR3 loop spans 13 amino acids. Germline V gene sequence: CDR1 MNHEY, CDR2 SVGAGI. J gave up 4 bases and V 11 bases, and 11 bases lay outside the gene matches. CDR3 amino acids: CASQVPAGYEQYF. The CDR3 DNA sequence: TGTGCCTCTCAGGTACCAGCGGGATACGAGCAGTACTTC.

Note on this clone: The identical CDR3 is also encoded by other nucleotide sequences in the sample. The J gene is TRBJ1-1, the V gene TRBV18; tentatively, D is TRBD1 (5 bases). Trimming removed 3 bases from V and 8 bases from J, with 10 bases in between. The CDR3 covers 12 residues. The germline CDR1 and CDR2 sequences are KGHSH and LQKENI. In DNA form, the CDR3 reads TGTGCCAGCTCACCCGACAGATCGGAAGCTTTCTTT. The encoded protein is CASSPDRSEAFF.

The genes are TRBV5-8 and TRBJ1-2; D remains ambiguous. The CDR3 runs to 13 residues. Trimming cost V 1 base and J 4 bases, with 8 bases left between them. Germline-derived CDR1 and CDR2 are SGHTS and YDEGEE. CDR3 region: CASSLSRIYGYTF. Here the CDR3 DNA reads TGTGCCAGCAGCTTGTCGCGGATCTATGGCTACACCTTC.

The genes are TRBV12-3 or TRBV12-4 and TRBJ1-2; 8 bases are a match to TRBD1. This CDR3 has 13 amino acids. The trim removed 5 bases at V and 3 bases at J, leaving 2 bases unmatched. CDR3 sequence reads: CASSVQGDYGYTF. CDR3 DNA sequence: TGTGCCAGCAGTGTACAGGGGGACTATGGCTACACCTTC.

This clone was detected only once. The chain's CDR3 is CASGGRFTEAFF. CDR3 sequence (DNA): TGTGCCTCGGGGGGGCGGTTCACTGAAGCTTTCTTT. This chain connects TRBV9 to TRBJ1-1, with D perhaps matching TRBD1 (6 bases). The CDR3 is made up of 12 amino acids. Germline V gives CDR1 SGDLS, CDR2 YYNGEE. Deletions cut 10 bases from V and 4 bases from J, with 14 bases between.

The chain joins TRBV5-1 to TRBJ1-5, with D maybe TRBD1 (5 bases). Germline V CDR1 and CDR2: SGHRS, YFSETQ. The CDR3 is 14 amino acids. V dropped 6 bases and J dropped 3 bases, with 13 bases sitting between them. CDR3 sequence (DNA): TGCGCCAGCAAGGGCAGGGAGGCCAATCAGCCCCAGCATTTT. Protein: CASKGREANQPQHF.

This clone was picked up a small number of times. The rearrangement links TRBV30 to TRBJ2-2, with TRBD2 matching over 8 bases. The length of the CDR3 is 15 residues. Germline values: CDR1 GTSNPN, CDR2 SVGIG (reference sequence). V gave up 0 bases and J gave up 7 bases; unmatched junction bases: 7. CDR3 sequence reads: CAWSVWREDVGELFF. The CDR3 DNA sequence: TGTGCCTGGAGTGTTTGGCGGGAGGATGTCGGGGAGCTGTTTTTT.

The rearrangement joins TRBV7-9 to TRBJ2-5; 7 nucleotides agree with TRBD2. The CDR3 length is 17 residues. Germline CDR1 and CDR2: SEHNR and FQNEAQ (reference sequence). V was clipped by 6 bases and J by 3 bases; unmatched bases: 16. CDR3 sequence (DNA): TGTGCCAGCAGAGGGCCCTCCTACGGGGGGATAGAAGAGACCCAGTACTTC. Its protein is CASRGPSYGGIEETQYF.

This clone appeared once. The chain carries TRBV12-3 or TRBV12-4 and TRBJ1-2; D not resolved. V lost 4 bases, J lost 4 bases, and 4 bases lay in between. The CDR3 spans 11 residues. The CDR3 DNA reads TGTGCCAGCAGTTCCATCTATGGCTACACCTTC. It encodes CASSSIYGYTF.